This record covers a single T cell receptor (beta chain). The record originates from a study of blood T cell repertoires in COVID-19. Background on the study: The analysed material was cDNA or gDNA that came from T cells, B-cell-depleted T cells, or PBMCs.

Using immunoSEQ multiplex PCR, the repertoire was profiled, and TCRdb retains in-frame clones only, with some absent. Here the sample spans about 180,000 clones, roughly 86% being singletons. Sequencing was performed on peripheral blood. The source is a woman aged 45-65 years with acute or convalescent COVID-19.

Here the CDR3 reads CATSDLDRGDSGNTIYF. The CDR3 DNA reads as TGTGCCACCAGTGATTTGGACAGGGGTGACTCTGGAAACACCATATATTTT. V and J are TRBV24-1 and TRBJ1-3; 8 nucleotides match TRBD1. Germline lookup yields CDR1 KGHDR and CDR2 SFDVKD. The CDR3 runs to 17 residues. Losses at the gene ends were 0 bases for V and 0 bases for J; bases not matched to a gene: 3.